This section outlines one T cell receptor beta chain sequence together with its context. The data originate from a study of blood T cell repertoires in COVID-19. Study overall: Both acute and convalescent COVID-19 samples were obtained from the United States, Italy and Spain.

Germline CDR1 is LGHNT and CDR2 is FRNRAP. CDR3 length: 13 amino acids. Methods used by the authors: Cell counts per sample came from amplifying reference gene primers. Clones were sequenced by immunoSEQ multiplex PCR, and TCRdb holds only the in-frame ones, with some missing. V, J and clone size were drawn from that table, and D and trimming were deduced from the DNA. This table has some 63,000 clones, 70% to 85% appearing once. The clonotype originates from a human donor in a cohort sampled during active COVID-19. The sample was peripheral blood. V and J are TRBV12-5 and TRBJ2-1, with 8 bases that match TRBD1. CDR3 sequence reads: CVDRDRYHDEQFF. In DNA, the CDR3 is TGTGTAGACCGGGACAGGTATCACGATGAGCAGTTCTTC.